This record looks at one T cell receptor (beta chain) sequence and its context. Its cognate antigen is unknown. V lost 2 bases, J lost 3 bases, and 5 bases stayed unmatched. CDR1 and CDR2 from the germline V gene are SGDLS and YYNGEE. There are 15 residues in the CDR3. Profiled with immunoSEQ multiplex PCR; TCRdb holds only in-frame clones, not every one. The table includes hundreds of thousands of clones, roughly 83% detected once. The record originates from a study of cytomegalovirus exposure and HLA in healthy donors. Overall study context: The approximately 670 first-cohort repertoires and the roughly 120 validation repertoires shared the same platform, a later analysis reported. Study-wide findings and caveats: In the 130 or so validation repertoires, a later analysis found that first-cohort TCR clusters tended to co-occur.

Sequencing used PBMCs. The chain recombines TRBV9 with TRBJ2-1; TRBD2 matches 7 bases. The receptor's source is a woman aged 18-29 years in good health and CMV-seronegative. The DNA of the CDR3 is TGTGCCAGCAGCGTTGTGGCGGGGGTCTACAATGAGCAGTTCTTC. Protein sequence: CASSVVAGVYNEQFF.